Sequencing of this TCR beta chain was carried out in a study of T cells after yellow fever vaccination. Study-level information: The authors prepared low-cell-number fractions using SMART-Seq v4 Ultra Low Input. Overall study results and limits: Clonotype sharing between CD4 and CD8 compartments was small. Most clones from primary vaccination were detected again post-booster (roughly 96% CD4, approximately 90% CD8).

This clonotype was observed many times. What it recognizes is unknown. The junction does not match germline at one end; this may be a read error. A process of 5'RACE template switching, which added a universal primer site and UMIs, was used to make TCR cDNA. In TCRdb, the 5' RACE reads were re-called with MiXCR into one record per CDR3 protein. The data show over 300,000 distinct CDR3 sequences, with approximately 3.8% seen just once and 23% held by the top ten. Germline loops: CDR1 DFQATT, CDR2 SNEGSKA (reference sequence). CDR3 length: 15 amino acids. This TCR came from a man aged 18 to 29 who received the YFV17D yellow fever vaccine. This chain links TRBV20-1 with TRBJ2-1; 13 positions agree with TRBD2. The source was PBMCs, collected on the day of the yellow fever booster vaccination. CDR3 sequence reads: CSASLGLAGVGTEIF. As DNA, the CDR3 is TGCAGTGCTAGCCTCGGACTAGCGGGGGTAGGTACGGAGATCTTC.